Shown below are 28 T cell receptor beta chains from a single sample sequenced in a study of cytomegalovirus exposure and HLA in healthy donors. PCR involved 60 Vbeta and 13 Jbeta primers. Measured with immunoSEQ multiplex PCR; TCRdb has only the in-frame clones, and not every one. The sample yields about 160,000 clones, approximately 80% seen once. The material sequenced was PBMCs. The receptors derive from a male donor in good health and CMV-seronegative.

The V gene is TRBV7-9, the J gene TRBJ1-1; no definite D call. Germline V gene sequence: CDR1 SEHNR, CDR2 FQNEAQ (reference sequence). The V and J ends lost 0 bases and 6 bases respectively, with 11 bases between them. The CDR3 contains 14 residues. CDR3 region: CASSLALVWAEAFF. The CDR3 coding sequence is TGTGCCAGCAGCTTAGCGCTAGTGTGGGCTGAAGCTTTCTTT.

The chain joins TRBV28 to TRBJ1-4; the D is unclear. CDR1 is MDHEN and CDR2 is SYDVKM in the germline V gene. Trimming removed 6 bases from V and 7 bases from J, with 15 bases in between. There are 14 residues in the CDR3. CDR3 sequence reads: CASRSDITPEKLFF. The DNA of the CDR3 is TGTGCCAGCAGATCCGACATAACGCCTGAAAAACTGTTTTTT. The full variable domain, its missing parts supplied by reference TRBV28 and TRBJ1-4, is DVKVTQSSRYLVKRTGEKVFLECVQDMDHENMFWYRQDPGLGLRLIYFSYDVKMKEKGDIPEGYSVSREKKERFSLILESASTNQTSMYLCASRSDITPEKLFFGSGTQLSVL.

V gene TRBV7-2 combines with J gene TRBJ2-5; the D gene is possibly TRBD1 (7 bases). Germline values: CDR1 SGHTA, CDR2 FQGNSA. The CDR3 is 15 amino acids. Trimming left V 5 bases short and J 5 bases short, with 18 bases between. The CDR3 loop is CASSPDREGGETQYF. In DNA form, the CDR3 reads TGTGCCAGCAGCCCAGACAGGGAAGGGGGGGAGACCCAGTACTTC.

The rearrangement uses TRBV4-2 and TRBJ1-1; D gene unclear. The CDR3 contains 15 residues. From germline, CDR1 is LGHNA and CDR2 YNFKEQ. Trimming left V 0 bases short and J 3 bases short, with 11 bases between. CDR3 sequence reads: CASSQDGLMDTEAFF. As DNA, the CDR3 is TGTGCCAGCAGCCAAGATGGCCTCATGGACACTGAAGCTTTCTTT.

The chain couples TRBV5-1 to TRBJ2-3; TRBD2 is a possible D gene (6 bases). Germline values: CDR1 SGHRS, CDR2 YFSETQ. The CDR3 loop spans 14 amino acids. V was shortened by 4 bases and J by 6 bases, with 15 bases between the two germline ends. This CDR3 is CASSVAANGDTQYF. CDR3 nucleotide sequence: TGCGCCAGCAGCGTAGCGGCAAATGGGGATACGCAGTATTTT.

This clone was found a few times. The chain employs TRBV19 and TRBJ2-1; 8 bases line up with TRBD1. The germline V gene encodes CDR1 LNHDA and CDR2 SQIVND (reference sequence). After removal of 4 bases from V and 12 bases from J, the junction contained 5 bases not matched to a gene. The CDR3 is 12 amino acids. CDR3 DNA: TGTGCCAGTAGTACCTCTGGGACAGGGCAGTTCTTC. Its protein is CASSTSGTGQFF.

V is TRBV11-2 and J is TRBJ1-2, with 10 bases matching TRBD1. Germline V gene sequence: CDR1 SGHAT, CDR2 FQNNGV. The ends lost 5 bases at V and 6 bases at J; junction bases unmatched: 9. The CDR3 length is 15 residues. CDR3 sequence: CASSRLNGQGDGYTF. CDR3 DNA: TGTGCCAGCAGCCGCCTCAACGGACAGGGGGATGGCTACACCTTC.

CDR3 protein: CASSFGRKGGTDTQYF. Written as DNA, the CDR3 is TGTGCCAGCAGCTTTGGACGAAAAGGAGGGACAGATACGCAGTATTTT. The chain combines TRBV13 with TRBJ2-3; perhaps TRBD2 as D (6 bases). The ends were cut back, 3 bases at V and 3 bases at J, with 16 bases in the middle. Germline CDR1 reads PRHDT; CDR2 reads FYEKMQ (reference sequence). The CDR3 runs 16 residues.

The chain links TRBV28 to TRBJ2-7, with 8 bases lining up with TRBD1. The germline CDR1 and CDR2 sequences are MDHEN and SYDVKM. There are 17 residues in the CDR3. J was trimmed by 7 bases and V by 4 bases; bases with no gene match: 18. The chain's CDR3 is CASSSQGAGQTRGEQYF. Here the CDR3 DNA reads TGTGCCAGCAGTTCCCAGGGGGCGGGGCAGACCAGGGGTGAGCAGTACTTC.

A single count supports this clone. The chain links TRBV4-2 to TRBJ2-2; no reliable D call. In germline, CDR1 is LGHNA, CDR2 YNFKEQ. The V end lost 0 bases, the J end lost 5 bases, and 10 bases lay between the germline ends. The CDR3 totals 15 residues. The CDR3 sequence is CASSQDVGRTGELFF. CDR3 coding DNA: TGTGCCAGCAGCCAAGACGTTGGTAGAACCGGGGAGCTGTTTTTT.

The chain combines TRBV2 with TRBJ1-4, with 10 bases aligning to TRBD1. The CDR3 sequence is 14 residues long. J was trimmed by 8 bases and V by 7 bases; bases with no gene match: 7. The germline V gene has CDR1 SNHLY and CDR2 FYNNEI. The CDR3 loop is CASNVDRGYEKLFF. Here the CDR3 DNA reads TGTGCCAGCAATGTGGACAGGGGGTACGAAAAACTGTTTTTT.

The CDR3 DNA reads TGTGCCAGCACCCCATCGGGAGGGGGCACTGAAGCTTTCTTT. Its translation is CASTPSGGGTEAFF. The rearrangement uses TRBV28 and TRBJ1-1; D may be TRBD1 (6 bases). Per germline, CDR1 MDHEN and CDR2 SYDVKM. Trimming took off 7 bases at V and 4 bases at J, with 16 bases between the two ends. CDR3 size: 14 residues.

The chain links TRBV4-1 to TRBJ1-1; D call uncertain. V was clipped by 0 bases and J by 0 bases, with 17 bases between them. Germline-derived CDR1 and CDR2 are MGHRA and YSYEKL. The CDR3 spans 18 residues. The CDR3 DNA follows: TGCGCCAGCAGCCAAGAAAGGAGAAAAGGCGCCATGAACACTGAAGCTTTCTTT. It encodes CASSQERRKGAMNTEAFF.

Concerning this clone itself: The germline gene is not matched at one end of the junction; a read error may be the cause. V gene TRBV5-6 combines with J gene TRBJ1-2; D might be TRBD1 (5 bases). From germline, CDR1 is SGHDT and CDR2 YYEEEE. This CDR3 is built from 14 residues. The CDR3 loop is CASSLWGENYGYPF. For the CDR3, the DNA is TGTGCCAGCAGCTTGTGGGGGGAGAACTATGGCTACCCCTTC.

This clone was seen a single time. The DNA for the CDR3 is TGTGCCAGCAGTTTATTGGGAGGGGAGGATATCCAAGAGACCCAGTACTTC. Amino acid sequence: CASSLLGGEDIQETQYF. The rearrangement joins TRBV28 to TRBJ2-5; 7 bases are a match to TRBD2. The ends lost 1 base at V and 1 base at J; junction bases unmatched: 9. This CDR3 comprises 17 residues. The germline V gene has CDR1 MDHEN and CDR2 SYDVKM.

The CDR3 protein is CASSRAEGQGGNYGYTF. CDR3 bases: TGTGCCAGCAGCCGCGCAGAGGGGCAGGGGGGTAACTATGGCTACACCTTC. J is TRBJ1-2 and V is TRBV5-4, with TRBD1 matching 7 bases. Germline-derived CDR1 and CDR2 are SGHNT and YYREEE (reference sequence). The V gene end was trimmed by 4 bases and the J gene end by 1 base; junction bases not matched to a gene: 13. The CDR3 is 17 amino acids.

The chain couples TRBV9 to TRBJ2-6, with TRBD1 matching 11 bases. The CDR3 sequence is 17 residues long. Trimming cost V 4 bases and J 3 bases; bases outside gene matches: 6. Germline CDR1 SGDLS, CDR2 YYNGEE. CDR3: CASSTRDRGVGANVLTF. The CDR3 DNA sequence: TGTGCCAGCAGCACCCGGGACAGGGGGGTTGGGGCCAACGTCCTGACTTTC.

This clone was seen once. This chain joins TRBV5-4 and TRBJ1-1; D is ambiguous. V was clipped by 5 bases and J by 6 bases, with 11 bases between them. CDR1 and CDR2 (germline): SGHNT, YYREEE (reference sequence). CDR3 length: 12 amino acids. This CDR3 is CASSPGGSEAFF. For the CDR3, the DNA is TGTGCCAGCAGTCCTGGCGGCTCTGAAGCTTTCTTT.

V and J are TRBV5-4 and TRBJ2-5; 7 positions match TRBD2. The CDR3 covers 15 residues. Looked up from germline, CDR1 is SGHNT and CDR2 is YYREEE (reference sequence). V shed 0 bases, J shed 5 bases, and the junction held 7 bases outside the gene matches. The CDR3 DNA reads as TGTGCCAGCAGCTTGGAAGCGGGGTCAGGCGAGACCCAGTACTTC. Translating it yields CASSLEAGSGETQYF. Combining the CDR3 with reference TRBV5-4 and TRBJ2-5 gives the whole variable domain ETGVTQSPTHLIKTRGQQVTLRCSSQSGHNTVSWYQQALGQGPQFIFQYYREEENGRGNFPPRFSGLQFPNYSSELNVNALELDDSALYLCASSLEAGSGETQYFGPGTRLLVL.

This chain uses TRBV5-1 with TRBJ2-1; 9 positions agree with TRBD1. V dropped 4 bases and J dropped 7; count of bases not matched to a gene: 9. CDR1 is SGHRS, CDR2 YFSETQ, per germline. The CDR3 loop spans 15 amino acids. CDR3 sequence reads: CASSPPGQGGNEQFF. CDR3 coding DNA: TGCGCCAGCAGCCCCCCGGGACAGGGAGGAAATGAGCAGTTCTTC.

J is TRBJ2-5 and V is TRBV7-6; TRBD2 agrees at 10 bases. The germline CDR1 and CDR2 sequences are SGHVS and FNYEAQ. CDR3 length: 15 amino acids. The ends lost 6 bases at V and 2 bases at J; junction bases unmatched: 6. The CDR3 sequence: CASRRTSGRQETQYF. The CDR3 DNA reads TGTGCCAGCAGGCGGACTAGCGGAAGACAAGAGACCCAGTACTTC.

The gene calls are TRBV5-1 and TRBJ2-4; 7 bases are a match to TRBD2. The CDR3 runs 14 residues. Per germline, CDR1 SGHRS and CDR2 YFSETQ. The trim removed 4 bases at V and 3 bases at J, leaving 4 bases unmatched. The CDR3 reads CASSHTSVKNIQYF. In DNA, the CDR3 is TGCGCCAGCAGCCATACTAGCGTCAAAAACATTCAGTACTTC.

The V and J genes are TRBV28 and TRBJ2-3; no reliable D call. This CDR3 is 14 amino acids long. V was trimmed by 10 bases and J by 0 bases, leaving 14 bases between them. The germline V gene encodes CDR1 MDHEN and CDR2 SYDVKM. CDR3 region: CAITRRSSTDTQYF. CDR3 sequence (DNA): TGTGCCATCACGCGGCGGTCTAGCACAGATACGCAGTATTTT.

This rearrangement joins TRBV19 to TRBJ2-7; the D is unclear. CDR3 length: 12 amino acids. V gave up 10 bases and J gave up 1 base, with 11 bases separating them. Germline V gives CDR1 LNHDA, CDR2 SQIVND (reference sequence). CDR3 sequence: CATSPGSYEQYF. The CDR3 coding sequence is TGTGCCACCAGTCCGGGTTCCTACGAGCAGTACTTC.

V and J are TRBV30 and TRBJ2-4; D possibly corresponds to TRBD2 (6 bases). Per the germline V gene, CDR1 is GTSNPN and CDR2 is SVGIG (reference sequence). Trimming pared 0 bases from V and 6 bases from J, leaving 15 bases between. The CDR3 is 15 amino acids. The CDR3 DNA reads TGTGCCTGGAGTGTAATCCACTTCGGGGGAAACATTCAGTACTTC. Translating gives CAWSVIHFGGNIQYF.

V and J are TRBV28 and TRBJ2-2; TRBD1 matches 9 bases. After removal of 3 bases from V and 5 bases from J, the junction contained 7 bases not matched to a gene. Germline CDR1 and CDR2: MDHEN and SYDVKM. There are 16 residues in the CDR3. The CDR3 DNA reads as TGTGCCAGCAGTTTGGTCGGGACAGGGAGGACCGGGGAGCTGTTTTTT. Residues: CASSLVGTGRTGELFF.

The V gene is TRBV4-1, the J gene TRBJ2-7; 9 bases agree with TRBD1. CDR3 length equals 15 residues. V lost 4 bases, J lost 0 bases, and 4 bases stayed unmatched. Per the germline V gene, CDR1 is MGHRA and CDR2 is YSYEKL. This CDR3 reads CASSPRDRVSYEQYF. CDR3 sequence (DNA): TGCGCCAGCAGCCCCCGGGACAGGGTCTCCTACGAGCAGTACTTC.

On this clone itself: One end of the junction is discordant with germline, which a read error may explain. The chain links TRBV19 to TRBJ1-2; D is unresolved. CDR1 and CDR2 (germline): LNHDA, SQIVND (reference sequence). The CDR3 loop spans 11 amino acids. The CDR3 DNA sequence: TGTGCCAGTAGTGGGCCGATAAATACGGACTTC. Encoded protein: CASSGPINTDF. The full variable domain, completed using reference TRBV19 and TRBJ1-2, is DGGITQSPKYLFRKEGQNVTLSCEQNLNHDAMYWYRQDPGQGLRLIYYSQIVNDFQKGDIAEGYSVSREKKESFPLTVTSAQKNPTAFYLCASSGPINTDFGSGTRLTVV.